These T cell receptor beta chains were read from a single sample in a study of blood T cell repertoires in COVID-19. Method: immunoSEQ multiplex PCR; TCRdb's copy keeps in-frame clones and lacks some. This repertoire shows approximately 85,000 clones, roughly 86% found once; its top ten account for 20% to 25%. Sequenced input: peripheral blood. The source of these receptors is a woman aged 80 or over in a cohort sampled during active or convalescent COVID-19. The CDR3 runs from the conserved cysteine through the conserved F or W. The D gene is left open where the match is weak.

D gene	V gene	J gene	CDR3 protein
TRBD1	TRBV5-6	TRBJ1-5	CASSLNDRDNQPQHF
TRBD1	TRBV24-1	TRBJ1-5	CATSDRTGGSNQPQHF
TRBD2	TRBV18	TRBJ2-3	CASSPLSGRAVDTQYF
TRBD2	TRBV6-1	TRBJ2-1	CASSEAAETSGRDYNEQFF
-	TRBV7-3	TRBJ2-3	CASSPRGLSTDTQYF
-	TRBV30	TRBJ1-1	CAWSVLVIEAFF
TRBD2	TRBV5-1	TRBJ2-3	CASREGTSGSTDTQYF
-	TRBV5-1	TRBJ1-3	CASSVLSGNTIYF
TRBD2	TRBV6-6	TRBJ2-2	CASRTSNTGELFF
-	TRBV6-5	TRBJ1-5	CASRIQPGNQPQHF
-	TRBV5-1	TRBJ1-1	CASSPMGAANTEAFF
TRBD2	TRBV4-1	TRBJ2-2	CASSRWLAVTNTGELFF
TRBD1	TRBV28	TRBJ2-7	CASSPIRDRVNEQYF
-	TRBV11-2	TRBJ2-1	CASSSRGAYNEQFF
TRBD2	TRBV7-3	TRBJ2-1	CASSLRREGYNEQFF
-	TRBV3-1/TRBV3-2	TRBJ1-3	CASSQILPQKSGNTIYF
TRBD1	TRBV5-1	TRBJ1-5	CASSPTGLGQPQHF
TRBD2	TRBV18	TRBJ2-3	CASSARGLAASTDTQYF
-	TRBV4-2	TRBJ2-1	CASSQDSGMYNEQFF
-	TRBV19	TRBJ1-3	CASSEGKSGNTIYF
-	TRBV9	TRBJ1-5	CASSLTDSTNQPQHF
TRBD1	TRBV27	TRBJ1-2	CASSLSWGQPVW
TRBD1	TRBV30	TRBJ1-2	CASDRAYGYTF
TRBD1	TRBV18	TRBJ2-1	CASSPPTGGLYNEQFF
-	TRBV24-1	TRBJ1-5	CATSDRNSRQGWGQPQHF
-	TRBV3-1/TRBV3-2	TRBJ1-1	CASSQVGTTMNTEAFF
TRBD1	TRBV6-5	TRBJ1-1	CASSYGYRQGEAFF
TRBD1	TRBV3-1/TRBV3-2	TRBJ1-2	CASSQGGDSRGYTF
-	TRBV21-1	TRBJ1-3	CASSISDRECGNTIYF
-	TRBV2	TRBJ2-1	CASNPDREQFF
TRBD2	TRBV2	TRBJ2-2	CASARREANTGELFF
TRBD2	TRBV29-1	TRBJ2-5	CSVEAAGGSETQYF
TRBD1	TRBV5-1	TRBJ2-5	CASSWDSQETQYF
TRBD2	TRBV3-1/TRBV3-2	TRBJ2-3	CASSQDINSGIVDTQYF
TRBD1	TRBV5-4	TRBJ2-2	CASSPGGANTGELFF
TRBD1	TRBV10-3	TRBJ2-1	CAISQPRTGGSNEQFF
-	TRBV6-5	TRBJ1-4	CASGDSEKLFF
TRBD2	TRBV3-1/TRBV3-2	TRBJ2-1	CASSQISGLSYNEQFF
-	TRBV11-3	TRBJ1-2	CASSYRDGYTF
TRBD1	TRBV18	TRBJ1-6	CASSPGTADNSPLHF